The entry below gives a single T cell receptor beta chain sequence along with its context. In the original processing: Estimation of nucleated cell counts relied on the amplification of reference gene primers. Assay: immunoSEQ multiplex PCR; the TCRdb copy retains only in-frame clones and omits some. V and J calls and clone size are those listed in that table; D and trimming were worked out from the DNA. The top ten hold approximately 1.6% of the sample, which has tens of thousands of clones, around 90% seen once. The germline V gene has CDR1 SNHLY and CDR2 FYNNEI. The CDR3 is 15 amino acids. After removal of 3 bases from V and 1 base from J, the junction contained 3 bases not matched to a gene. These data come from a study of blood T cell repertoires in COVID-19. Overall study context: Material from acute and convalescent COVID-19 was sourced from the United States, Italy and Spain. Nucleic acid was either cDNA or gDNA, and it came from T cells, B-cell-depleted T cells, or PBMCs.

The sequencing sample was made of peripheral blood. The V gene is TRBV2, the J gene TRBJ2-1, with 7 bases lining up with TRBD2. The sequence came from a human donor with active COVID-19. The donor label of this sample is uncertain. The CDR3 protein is CASSDVGGSYNEQFF. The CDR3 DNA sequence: TGTGCCAGCAGTGACGTGGGGGGGTCCTACAATGAGCAGTTCTTC.